This TCR beta chain was retrieved from a study of radiotherapy plus CTLA-4 blockade in lung cancer. About the study: Objective responses were documented in around a sixth of patients, with disease control in approximately 32%.

Profiled with immunoSEQ multiplex PCR; TCRdb holds only in-frame clones, not every one. The repertoire has about 28,000 clones, approximately 81% of them found once; the top ten carry around 15%. Trimming cost V 5 bases and J 4 bases; bases outside gene matches: 11. The length of the CDR3 is 16 residues. In germline, CDR1 is SEHNR, CDR2 FQNEAQ (reference sequence). This receptor was taken from a human donor with non-small cell lung cancer that progressed on radiotherapy plus ipilimumab. The sample in question was peripheral blood, obtained from a patient treated with radiotherapy plus ipilimumab. The chain carries TRBV7-9 and TRBJ1-1; TRBD1 matches at 9 bases. The CDR3 region is CASSDGRDRAATEAFF. Written as DNA, the CDR3 is TGTGCCAGCAGCGACGGCCGGGACAGGGCCGCCACTGAAGCTTTCTTT.